This paragraph reports one T cell receptor (beta chain). Produced via immunoSEQ multiplex PCR; TCRdb's table is partial and in-frame only. The repertoire has approximately 230,000 clones, roughly 80% of them found once; the top ten carry roughly 10%. The sample belongs to a study of blood T cell repertoires in COVID-19. The wider study: The analysed material was cDNA or gDNA that came from T cells, B-cell-depleted T cells, or PBMCs.

The CDR3 is 17 amino acids. V shed 5 bases and J shed 0 bases, with 17 bases lying between them. Per the germline V gene, CDR1 is SEHNR and CDR2 is FQNEAQ (reference sequence). V is TRBV7-9 and J is TRBJ2-1; a weak D match, TRBD1 (5 bases). The sequencing input was peripheral blood. This sequence originates from a man older than 75 with acute or convalescent COVID-19. The CDR3 DNA follows: TGTGCCAGCAGCCAAAGAAGGGGATCGAGCTCCTACAATGAGCAGTTCTTC. It encodes CASSQRRGSSSYNEQFF.